This entry concerns a single T cell receptor beta chain. Its antigen remains unidentified. This specimen belongs to a study of cytomegalovirus exposure and HLA in healthy donors. On the study more broadly: The approximately 120 validation repertoires and the approximately 640 first-cohort repertoires shared a platform, a later analysis reported. Study observations and caveats: According to a subsequent analysis, TCR clusters identified in the first cohort showed a tendency to co-occur across the 120 validation repertoires. Cytomegalovirus association was assigned to 170 or so TCR beta chains.

Method: immunoSEQ multiplex PCR; TCRdb's copy keeps in-frame clones and lacks some. Here the sample spans some 84,000 clones, under 95% being singletons. Trimming took 7 bases from V and 3 from J; bases not matched to a gene: 6. CDR1 and CDR2 (germline): MNHNY, SVGAGI (reference sequence). The CDR3 is 14 residues long. An approximately 120-subject validation cohort, separate from the approximately 610-subject first cohort, supplied the donors. The sequenced sample was PBMCs. The rearrangement links TRBV6-6 to TRBJ1-5; TRBD1 agrees at 7 bases. The sequence was obtained from a man aged 25-45 years in good health and CMV-seronegative. The chain's CDR3 is CASTIGGHNQPQHF. CDR3 sequence (DNA): TGTGCCAGCACGATAGGGGGCCACAATCAGCCCCAGCATTTT.